This TCR beta chain is from a study of human T cells and chemical hapten exposure. Study details: Donors were sensitized with 2% DPC on the upper inner arm.

Separate cDNA molecules received unique molecular identifiers, which the library attached to them. TCRdb recomputed calls from the RACE reads with MiXCR, one row per CDR3 protein. The data hold 200,000 to 300,000 distinct CDR3 sequences, with 8.6% observed a single time. The V gene's germline CDR1 is MNHEY and CDR2 SMNVEV (reference sequence). There are 16 residues in the CDR3. V was cut by 5 bases and J by 0 bases, with 17 bases left in between. This clonotype was seen repeatedly, ten times or more. The sample's time point: pre-sensitization, week 0. Specified treatment: therapeutic diphenylcyclopropenone sensitization with weekly scalp DPC. Total RNA extraction was carried out from unfractionated whole blood.

The sequence was obtained from a woman between 35 and 50 years old with alopecia areata. Some clones in this sample may be carry-over from other donors' samples. The sample here was whole blood, taken in connection with sensitization to the hapten diphenylcyclopropenone (DPC). This chain joins TRBV27 and TRBJ2-7; D possibly corresponds to TRBD2 (5 bases). The CDR3 loop is CASSHGSGRSSYEQYF. In DNA, the CDR3 is TGTGCCAGCAGTCACGGAAGCGGTAGGAGCTCCTACGAGCAGTACTTC.